This T cell receptor beta chain stems from a study of T cells after somatic rescue of genetic block. The assay was immunoSEQ multiplex PCR, and TCRdb's table has in-frame clones only and misses some. The top ten hold around a fifth of the sample, which has approximately 10,000 clones, approximately 74% seen once. Trimming at V came to 0 bases and at J to 2 bases, leaving 4 bases not matched to a gene. The germline CDR1 and CDR2 sequences are LNHNV and YYDKDF (reference sequence). This CDR3 is 16 amino acids long. This clonotype was obtained from a boy under 18. The V call is TRBV15, the J call TRBJ2-1, with 7 bases identical to TRBD2. The sample comprised peripheral blood mononuclear cells (PBMCs). The CDR3 loop reads CATSRDRAGAYNEQFF. The DNA for the CDR3 is TGTGCCACCAGCAGAGATAGGGCGGGAGCCTACAATGAGCAGTTCTTC.